This T cell receptor beta chain was sequenced for a study of blood T cell repertoires in COVID-19. Background on the study: Spain, Italy and the United States supplied samples that represented acute and convalescent COVID-19. T cells, B-cell-depleted T cells, or PBMCs supplied cDNA or gDNA.

This CDR3 is built from 16 residues. Per germline, CDR1 SGHVS and CDR2 FNYEAQ. Trimming stripped 5 bases from V and 6 bases from J, with 21 bases between. In the authors' methods: Amplification of reference gene primers provided the estimated nucleated cell counts. Profiled with immunoSEQ multiplex PCR; TCRdb holds only in-frame clones, not every one. The DNA gave D and trimming, while V, J and clone size come from that table. The data show about 81,000 clones, roughly nine tenths seen once. The origin of this receptor is a woman between 50 and 59 years old in a cohort sampled during active COVID-19. Sequenced material: peripheral blood. The chain is built from TRBV7-6 and TRBJ2-3; the D gene is possibly TRBD2 (6 bases). In DNA form, the CDR3 reads TGTGCCAGCAGCGCATTTCTACCTGGAGGGTTGGATACGCAGTATTTT. This sequence encodes CASSAFLPGGLDTQYF.